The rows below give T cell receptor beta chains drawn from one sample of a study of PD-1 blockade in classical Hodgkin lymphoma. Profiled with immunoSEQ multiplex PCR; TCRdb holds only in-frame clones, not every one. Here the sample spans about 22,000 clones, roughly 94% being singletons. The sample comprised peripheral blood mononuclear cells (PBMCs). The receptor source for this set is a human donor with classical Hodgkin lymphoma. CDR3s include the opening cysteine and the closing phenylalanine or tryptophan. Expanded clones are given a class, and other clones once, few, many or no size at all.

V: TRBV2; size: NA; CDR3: CASSALGGRNNYGYTF
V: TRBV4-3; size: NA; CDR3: CASSQDRVPHMEQFF
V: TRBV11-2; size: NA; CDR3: CASSLAGKPYEQYF
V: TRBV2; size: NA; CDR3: CASSDRQPSAKNIQYF
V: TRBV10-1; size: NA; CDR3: CASNHPGTGLNTEAFF
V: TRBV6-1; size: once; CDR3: CASSLDRDADTQYF
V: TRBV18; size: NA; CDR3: CASSPLSNYGYTF
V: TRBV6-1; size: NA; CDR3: CASSELAGGGYNEQFF
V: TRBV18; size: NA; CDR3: CASSPLAGANSPLHF
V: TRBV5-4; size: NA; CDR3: CASSLPSGGLHEQFF
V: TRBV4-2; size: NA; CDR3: CASSQDLGSSYEQYF
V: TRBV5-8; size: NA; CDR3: CASSLGSGQFYGYTF
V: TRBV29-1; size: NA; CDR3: CSVAKSNTEAFF